One sample yielded the 32 T cell receptor beta chains listed below, sequenced in a study of T cell responses to AZD1222 COVID-19 vaccine. This table comes from immunoSEQ multiplex PCR, and its TCRdb copy is limited to in-frame clones, with some not included. The data contain over 150,000 clones, over 85% of them singletons. The material sequenced was peripheral blood, taken 28 days after the second AZD1222 dose. The receptors were sampled from an adult who received the AZD1222 COVID-19 vaccine.

This clone was observed once. The chain recombines TRBV10-3 with TRBJ2-2; 7 bases match TRBD2. From germline, CDR1 is ENHRY and CDR2 SYGVKD. V shed 9 bases, J shed 0 bases, and the junction held 4 bases outside the gene matches. The CDR3 totals 14 residues. In DNA, the CDR3 is TGTGCCATTGGTGGGGGGGCGAACACCGGGGAGCTGTTTTTT. Translation: CAIGGGANTGELFF.

The genes are TRBV19 and TRBJ1-5; 10 bases align to TRBD1. Trimming took 6 bases from V and 7 from J; bases not matched to a gene: 6. This CDR3 region has 14 residues. Germline CDR1 and CDR2: LNHDA and SQIVND (reference sequence). The CDR3 here is CASSTTGGRQPQHF. The CDR3 DNA reads as TGTGCCAGTAGCACGACAGGGGGCAGGCAGCCCCAGCATTTT.

This clone was recorded only once. This chain uses TRBV12-3 or TRBV12-4 with TRBJ1-2, with D perhaps matching TRBD1 (5 bases). CDR3 length: 11 residues. Trimming removed 3 bases at V and 13 bases at J, with 12 bases between. For the CDR3, the DNA is TGTGCCAGCAGTTTGCTGGGGCGGGGCACCTTC. Residues: CASSLLGRGTF.

V usage is TRBV10-2 and J usage is TRBJ1-6; 7 bases line up with TRBD1. From germline, CDR1 is WSHSY and CDR2 SAAADI. With 0 bases clipped from V and 10 bases from J, the junction kept 9 bases outside the gene matches. CDR3 length equals 16 residues. This chain's CDR3 is CASSESLQGFESPLHF. CDR3 DNA: TGCGCCAGCAGTGAGTCCCTACAGGGGTTCGAATCACCCCTCCACTTT.

V usage is TRBV7-2 and J usage is TRBJ1-2, with D maybe TRBD1 (5 bases). Trimming removed 0 bases at V and 1 base at J, with 12 bases between. The germline gives CDR1 SGHTA, CDR2 FQGNSA. This CDR3 spans 16 amino acids. CDR3 coding DNA: TGTGCCAGCAGCTTAGCCTGGAGGGGAAATAACTATGGCTACACCTTC. Translated: CASSLAWRGNNYGYTF.

The V and J genes are TRBV2 and TRBJ1-5; 12 nucleotides agree with TRBD1. The trim removed 4 bases at V and 6 bases at J, leaving 4 bases unmatched. The CDR3 covers 15 residues. Germline assignment: CDR1 SNHLY and CDR2 FYNNEI. As DNA, the CDR3 is TGTGCCAGCAGTGGGGACAGGGGGCTCGGTCAGCCCCAGCATTTT. This sequence encodes CASSGDRGLGQPQHF.

The chain recombines TRBV6-5 with TRBJ1-2; the D gene is possibly TRBD1 (5 bases). Per germline, CDR1 MNHEY and CDR2 SVGAGI. This CDR3 is 16 amino acids long. V gave up 0 bases and J gave up 1 base, with 12 bases separating them. CDR3 region: CASSYSGRTSNYGYTF. The CDR3 nucleotides are TGTGCCAGCAGTTACTCAGGCAGGACAAGTAACTATGGCTACACCTTC.

The genes are TRBV11-2 and TRBJ1-2; TRBD1 matches at 9 bases. CDR1 is SGHAT and CDR2 is FQNNGV in the germline V gene. The CDR3 spans 15 residues. V lost 1 base, J lost 4 bases, and 4 bases stayed unmatched. The CDR3: CASSLVTGGFYGYTF. The CDR3 bases are TGTGCCAGCAGCTTAGTAACAGGGGGCTTCTATGGCTACACCTTC.

The rearrangement links TRBV7-3 to TRBJ2-5, with 8 bases matching TRBD1. V shed 4 bases and J 5 bases; nucleotides not matched to a gene: 6. CDR1 and CDR2 (germline): SGHTA, FQGTGA. This CDR3 is built from 14 residues. In DNA, the CDR3 is TGTGCCAGCAGCTCCCAGGGGGCGCGGGAGACCCAGTACTTC. Its protein product is CASSSQGARETQYF.

This chain uses TRBV6-1 with TRBJ1-3; D is undetermined. The CDR3 runs to 16 residues. The V end was cut by 3 bases, the J end by 0 bases, with 12 bases between. The germline CDR1 and CDR2 sequences are MNHNS and SASEGT. CDR3 nucleotides: TGTGCCAGCAGTGAGGTTGGTTCCAGCTCTGGAAACACCATATATTTT. The encoded protein is CASSEVGSSSGNTIYF.

The V and J genes are TRBV18 and TRBJ1-1; no clear D. The CDR3 consists of 13 residues. The V gene's germline CDR1 is KGHSH and CDR2 LQKENI. Deletions cut 4 bases from V and 1 base from J, with 7 bases between. Here the CDR3 DNA reads TGTGCCAGCTCACTATCTAGGAACACTGAAGCTTTCTTT. Encoded protein: CASSLSRNTEAFF. The full variable domain, rest sourced from reference TRBV18 and TRBJ1-1, is NAGVMQNPRHLVRRRGQEARLRCSPMKGHSHVYWYRQLPEEGLKFMVYLQKENIIDESGMPKERFSAEFPKEGPSILRIQQVVRGDSAAYFCASSLSRNTEAFFGQGTRLTVV.

The chain carries TRBV11-2 and TRBJ1-4, with D tentatively TRBD1 (6 bases). This CDR3 is built from 15 residues. V was clipped by 3 bases and J by 0 bases, with 8 bases between them. Germline CDR1 is SGHAT and CDR2 is FQNNGV. The CDR3 loop reads CASSFGQTTNEKLFF. CDR3 nucleotides: TGTGCCAGCAGCTTCGGACAGACAACTAATGAAAAACTGTTTTTT.

The chain combines TRBV10-3 with TRBJ1-1, with a possible D match to TRBD1 (6 bases). The germline V and J ends were trimmed by 7 bases and 6 bases, with 9 bases remaining between them. The CDR3 totals 11 residues. CDR1 and CDR2 (germline): ENHRY, SYGVKD. DNA for the CDR3: TGTGCCATCAAGCGGGGGCCTGAAGCTTTCTTT. Protein product: CAIKRGPEAFF.

This clone came up once. Other DNA variants within this sample encode the same CDR3. This chain joins TRBV5-1 and TRBJ1-1; 7 positions agree with TRBD1. Looked up from germline, CDR1 is SGHRS and CDR2 is YFSETQ. This CDR3 has 13 residues. The ends lost 3 bases at V and 5 bases at J; junction bases unmatched: 4. This chain's CDR3 is CASSSQGVTEAFF. The CDR3 DNA sequence: TGCGCCAGCAGCTCCCAGGGGGTTACTGAAGCTTTCTTT.

To note about this clone: This same CDR3 is encoded by further DNA sequences in the sample. The chain uses TRBV27 and TRBJ1-3; no clear D gene. The CDR3 totals 14 residues. V lost 0 bases and J 2 bases, leaving 5 bases between the germline ends. The germline CDR1 and CDR2 sequences are MNHEY and SMNVEV (reference sequence). The CDR3 is CASSLSTPGNTIYF. DNA for the CDR3: TGTGCCAGCAGTTTATCAACACCTGGAAACACCATATATTTT.

In the case of this clone: The junction and the germline gene differ at one end; a read error may be behind it. The chain uses TRBV7-9 and TRBJ2-1; 12 nucleotides agree with TRBD1. CDR1 and CDR2 from the germline V gene are SEHNR and FQNEAQ (reference sequence). This CDR3 has 13 amino acids. CDR3 in DNA: TGTGCCAGCAGCTTAGCGGGGACAGGGGGCCAGGTCTTC. Residues: CASSLAGTGGQVF. Full variable domain (outside the CDR3, taken from reference TRBV7-9 and TRBJ2-1): DTGVSQNPRHKITKRGQNVTFRCDPISEHNRLYWYRQTLGQGPEFLTYFQNEAQLEKSRLLSDRFSAERPKGSFSTLEIQRTEQGDSAMYLCASSLAGTGGQVFGPGTRLTVL.

The chain joins TRBV14 to TRBJ1-3; D is ambiguous. Trimming took off 9 bases at V and 4 bases at J, with 7 bases between the two ends. The CDR3 totals 11 residues. Germline V gives CDR1 SGHDN, CDR2 FVKESK. The CDR3 protein is CASGKGNTIYF. The CDR3, as DNA: TGTGCCAGTGGGAAGGGAAACACCATATATTTT.

V gene TRBV10-1 combines with J gene TRBJ2-5; 8 nucleotides match TRBD1. V was pared by 7 bases and J by 4 bases, with 5 bases of the junction left unmatched. CDR3 length equals 13 residues. Per the germline V gene, CDR1 is WNHNN and CDR2 is SYGVQD (reference sequence). CDR3 sequence reads: CASTPGQGETQYF. CDR3 sequence (DNA): TGCGCCAGCACCCCCGGACAGGGAGAGACCCAGTACTTC.

J is TRBJ1-2 and V is TRBV5-8; a weak D match, TRBD1 (5 bases). This CDR3 is 16 amino acids long. CDR1 is SGHTS and CDR2 is YDEGEE in the germline V gene. V was pared by 0 bases and J by 6 bases, with 18 bases between. The chain's CDR3 is CASSLAGTALFNGYTF. The CDR3 nucleotides read TGTGCCAGCAGCTTGGCCGGGACGGCTCTATTTAATGGCTACACCTTC.

CDR3 loop: CASSDLGLGTEAFF. For the CDR3, the DNA is TGTGCCAGCAGTGATTTAGGGCTTGGAACTGAAGCTTTCTTT. This chain links TRBV2 with TRBJ1-1; D is undetermined. V was clipped by 3 bases and J by 5 bases, with 13 bases between them. Germline V gene sequence: CDR1 SNHLY, CDR2 FYNNEI. The CDR3 contains 14 residues.

The chain has TRBV7-9 and TRBJ2-1; D is uncertain. Germline-derived CDR1 and CDR2 are SEHNR and FQNEAQ (reference sequence). The V gene lost 6 bases and the J gene lost 6 bases, with 9 bases spanning the gap. This CDR3 comprises 12 residues. The CDR3 spells CASRVSGNEQFF. The CDR3 nucleotides are TGTGCCAGCAGGGTCTCGGGCAATGAGCAGTTCTTC.

The rearrangement links TRBV7-2 to TRBJ2-7; tentatively, D is TRBD1 or TRBD2 (5 bases each). CDR3 length: 15 residues. From germline, CDR1 is SGHTA and CDR2 FQGNSA. V lost 5 bases and J lost 8, with 22 bases in between. This CDR3 reads CASSPRELRDPQQYF. The CDR3 DNA is TGTGCCAGCAGCCCTCGCGAATTACGGGACCCACAGCAGTACTTC.

The chain employs TRBV3-1 (or the pseudogene TRBV3-2) and TRBJ1-1, with 10 bases identical to TRBD1. This CDR3 region has 14 residues. Germline V gives CDR1 LGHDT, CDR2 YNNKEL (reference sequence). The V and J ends lost 3 bases and 7 bases, in that order; junction bases with no gene match: 5. CDR3 DNA: TGTGCCAGCAGCCACGGGACAGGGGTAAGTGAAGCTTTCTTT. Its protein product is CASSHGTGVSEAFF.

The CDR3 region is CASSFLGTASNQPQHF. The CDR3 DNA reads TGTGCCAGCAGTTTTCTCGGGACAGCTAGCAATCAGCCCCAGCATTTT. The chain employs TRBV28 and TRBJ1-5, with TRBD1 matching 7 bases. The J segment lost 0 bases and the V segment lost 3 bases, leaving 5 bases of the junction unmatched. The CDR3 sequence is 16 residues long. The germline CDR1 and CDR2 sequences are MDHEN and SYDVKM. Full variable domain (remainder filled in from reference TRBV28 and TRBJ1-5): DVKVTQSSRYLVKRTGEKVFLECVQDMDHENMFWYRQDPGLGLRLIYFSYDVKMKEKGDIPEGYSVSREKKERFSLILESASTNQTSMYLCASSFLGTASNQPQHFGDGTRLSIL.

V usage is TRBV6-5 and J usage is TRBJ2-3; D not resolved. The CDR3 covers 15 residues. V gave up 6 bases and J gave up 1 base, with 14 bases separating them. Germline assignment: CDR1 MNHEY and CDR2 SVGAGI. CDR3: CASRDLGRGTDTQYF. The CDR3, as DNA: TGTGCCAGCAGAGACCTCGGACGCGGCACAGATACGCAGTATTTT.

The gene calls are TRBV7-8 and TRBJ1-2; the match to TRBD1 covers 8 bases. Germline values: CDR1 SGHVS, CDR2 FQNEAQ. The CDR3 has 13 amino acids. Trimming removed 5 bases from V and 8 bases from J; junction bases left unmatched: 7. CDR3 loop: CASSPRWTGGYTF. DNA of the CDR3: TGTGCCAGCAGCCCTCGTTGGACAGGGGGCTACACCTTC. The whole variable domain, remainder taken from reference TRBV7-8 and TRBJ1-2, is GAGVSQSPRYKVAKRGQDVALRCDPISGHVSLFWYQQALGQGPEFLTYFQNEAQLDKSGLPSDRFFAERPEGSVSTLKIQRTQQEDSAVYLCASSPRWTGGYTFGSGTRLTVV.

The chain recombines TRBV7-2 with TRBJ1-3; D gene uncertain. The CDR3 consists of 14 residues. The V and J ends lost 1 base and 8 bases respectively, with 12 bases between them. Germline V gives CDR1 SGHTA, CDR2 FQGNSA. CDR3 in amino acids: CASSLVSAWDTIYF. Written as DNA, the CDR3 is TGTGCCAGCAGCTTAGTTTCCGCGTGGGACACCATATATTTT. The complete variable domain, with remaining parts taken from reference TRBV7-2 and TRBJ1-3, reads GAGVSQSPSNKVTEKGKDVELRCDPISGHTALYWYRQSLGQGLEFLIYFQGNSAPDKSGLPSDRFSAERTGGSVSTLTIQRTQQEDSAVYLCASSLVSAWDTIYFGEGSWLTVV.

V usage is TRBV28 and J usage is TRBJ2-5; D gene ambiguous. CDR1 and CDR2 (germline): MDHEN, SYDVKM. V was cut by 7 bases and J by 5 bases, with 14 bases left in between. This CDR3 comprises 13 residues. The CDR3 bases are TGTGCCAGCACCATCCCCCATCTGGAGACCCAGTACTTC. Translating gives CASTIPHLETQYF. The full variable domain, with the rest looked up from reference TRBV28 and TRBJ2-5, is DVKVTQSSRYLVKRTGEKVFLECVQDMDHENMFWYRQDPGLGLRLIYFSYDVKMKEKGDIPEGYSVSREKKERFSLILESASTNQTSMYLCASTIPHLETQYFGPGTRLLVL.

The J gene is TRBJ2-1, the V gene TRBV6-2 or TRBV6-3; possibly TRBD1 for D (5 bases). The germline V and J ends were trimmed by 0 bases and 7 bases, with 10 bases remaining between them. CDR1 and CDR2 from the germline V gene are MNHEY and SVGEGT. This CDR3 has 14 residues. The CDR3 DNA reads as TGTGCCAGCAGTTACTCCCAGGGCATGAATGAGCAGTTCTTC. It codes for CASSYSQGMNEQFF.

V and J are TRBV9 and TRBJ1-6; 9 bases align to TRBD1. The CDR3 spans 18 residues. V dropped 5 bases and J dropped 7; count of bases not matched to a gene: 16. Germline lookup yields CDR1 SGDLS and CDR2 YYNGEE. The CDR3 DNA reads TGTGCCAGCAGTGCCCCTCCGGGACAGGGAATAATAAATTCACCCCTCCACTTT. As protein: CASSAPPGQGIINSPLHF.

This chain uses TRBV3-1 (or the pseudogene TRBV3-2) with TRBJ1-2; D is perhaps TRBD1 (5 bases). Germline CDR1 and CDR2: LGHDT and YNNKEL (reference sequence). The CDR3 is 15 residues long. V gave up 5 bases and J gave up 4 bases, with 17 bases separating them. The CDR3 bases are TGTGCCAGCAGCTCCACTCGACAGTATCTCTATGGCTACACCTTC. This sequence encodes CASSSTRQYLYGYTF.

V usage is TRBV19 and J usage is TRBJ1-1; the D gene is possibly TRBD1 (5 bases). CDR1 and CDR2 (germline): LNHDA, SQIVND (reference sequence). Trimming took off 7 bases at V and 0 bases at J, with 12 bases between the two ends. The CDR3 has 14 amino acids. DNA of the CDR3: TGTGCCAGTAACGAAGGGGTCTTGAACACTGAAGCTTTCTTT. The encoded protein is CASNEGVLNTEAFF.